This T cell receptor beta chain is drawn from a study of T cell responses to AZD1222 COVID-19 vaccine. Recipients boosted at about 4 weeks or about 12 weeks are pooled. The table came from immunoSEQ multiplex PCR; TCRdb's copy has only in-frame clones and leaves some out. The table has about 120,000 clones, roughly nine tenths seen once. The sample here was peripheral blood, taken 28 days after the second AZD1222 dose. This TCR was sampled from an adult who received the AZD1222 COVID-19 vaccine.

The CDR3 spells CASRTAGTGNEKLFF. The CDR3 bases are TGTGCCAGCAGAACTGCCGGGACAGGAAATGAAAAACTGTTTTTT. This chain links TRBV6-5 with TRBJ1-4, with TRBD1 matching over 8 bases. Germline CDR1 and CDR2: MNHEY and SVGAGI. The CDR3 sequence is 15 residues long. Losses at the gene ends were 6 bases for V and 5 bases for J; bases not matched to a gene: 8.